This T cell receptor beta chain is drawn from a study of technical replicates of blood from a few donors. Assay used: immunoSEQ multiplex PCR; TCRdb lists only in-frame clones, some missing. The sample holds about 83,000 clones; about 92% are singletons and the top ten take 0.27%. V lost 4 bases to trimming and J lost 1 base; unmatched junction nucleotides: 14. This CDR3 is built from 18 residues. CDR1 is MNHEY, CDR2 SMNVEV, per germline (reference sequence). This receptor was taken from a human donor in good health. This rearrangement joins TRBV27 to TRBJ1-2; TRBD1 matches at 8 bases. Material for sequencing was T cells isolated from PBMCs. CDR3 DNA sequence: TGTGCCAGCAGTTCTTCTACAGGGGGAACATCTGGTAACTATGGCTACACCTTC. Its protein is CASSSSTGGTSGNYGYTF.